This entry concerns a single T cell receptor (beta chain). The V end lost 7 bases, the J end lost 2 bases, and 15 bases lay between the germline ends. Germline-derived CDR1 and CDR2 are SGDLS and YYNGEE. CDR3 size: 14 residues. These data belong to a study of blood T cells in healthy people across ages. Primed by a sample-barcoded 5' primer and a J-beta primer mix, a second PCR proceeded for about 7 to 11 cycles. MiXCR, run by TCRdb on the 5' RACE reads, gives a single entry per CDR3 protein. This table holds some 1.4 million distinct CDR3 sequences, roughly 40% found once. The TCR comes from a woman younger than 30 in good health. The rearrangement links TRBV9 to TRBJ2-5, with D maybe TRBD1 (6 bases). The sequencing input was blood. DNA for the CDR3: TGTGCCAGCGCACCGGACAGCGTTCAAGAGACCCAGTACTTC. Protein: CASAPDSVQETQYF.